These 32 T cell receptor beta chains were sequenced from one sample in a study of shared clonotypes between healthy human individuals. The protocol was immunoSEQ multiplex PCR, while the TCRdb copy is restricted to in-frame clones and leaves out a portion. The table includes roughly 1,000,000 clones, approximately 78% detected once. The sequenced material came from memory CD4+ T cells from PBMCs. The subset was: CD45RA-negative fraction. These TCRs come from a man between 18 and 29 years old in good health. Some clones in this sample may be carry-over from other donors' samples.

The chain joins TRBV7-3 to TRBJ2-3, with unresolved D. Germline V gene data show CDR1 as SGHTA and CDR2 as FQGTGA. V was clipped by 4 bases and J by 2 bases, with 7 bases between them. This CDR3 spans 13 amino acids. For the CDR3, the DNA is TGTGCCAGCAGCTCCCTCTACACAGATACGCAGTATTTT. Encoded protein: CASSSLYTDTQYF.

The rearrangement links TRBV7-2 to TRBJ1-3; D is unresolved. The CDR3 is 16 residues long. The V gene's germline CDR1 is SGHTA and CDR2 FQGNSA. Between the trimmed V and J ends, which lost 1 base and 0 bases, there was a span of 10 bases. The CDR3 reads CASSLGLTSSGNTIYF. The CDR3 nucleotides read TGTGCCAGCAGCTTAGGACTTACGAGCTCTGGAAACACCATATATTTT.

The chain joins TRBV19 to TRBJ1-2, with 10 bases matching TRBD1. With 2 bases clipped from V and 8 bases from J, the junction kept 5 bases outside the gene matches. Germline loops: CDR1 LNHDA, CDR2 SQIVND (reference sequence). The CDR3 has 14 residues. Here the CDR3 DNA reads TGTGCCAGTAGTATAAGGGACAGGGGAGTCGGCTACACCTTC. It codes for CASSIRDRGVGYTF.

The chain is built from TRBV15 and TRBJ1-3, with D uncertain. The germline CDR1 and CDR2 sequences are LNHNV and YYDKDF (reference sequence). The V and J ends lost 0 bases and 2 bases respectively, with 8 bases between them. The CDR3 runs to 15 residues. CDR3 sequence (DNA): TGTGCCACCAGCAGAGATTCGGCAGCTGGAAACACCATATATTTT. It is translated as CATSRDSAAGNTIYF.

This chain uses TRBV28 with TRBJ2-3; a possible D gene is TRBD2 (5 bases). Germline V CDR1 and CDR2: MDHEN, SYDVKM. Trimming cost V 2 bases and J 7 bases, with 13 bases left between them. This CDR3 comprises 14 residues. The CDR3 DNA sequence: TGTGCCAGCAGTTTACAGCGGCTTCGGAATACGCAGTATTTT. Translated, it gives CASSLQRLRNTQYF.

About this clone: Other DNA sequences in this sample translate to the same CDR3. The chain is built from TRBV6-5 and TRBJ1-2; tentative D call: TRBD1 (6 bases). The CDR3 has 11 amino acids. Trimming took off 5 bases at V and 8 bases at J, with 9 bases between the two ends. Germline CDR1 and CDR2: MNHEY and SVGAGI. The chain's CDR3 is CASSTGLGYTF. The DNA for the CDR3 is TGTGCCAGCAGTACAGGGCTCGGCTACACCTTC.

Worth noting for this clone: One base away lies a much larger clone, so this may be a sequencing read error. Other DNA sequences in this specimen translate into the identical CDR3. The chain carries TRBV20-1 and TRBJ1-2; 8 nucleotides match TRBD1. Germline assignment: CDR1 DFQATT and CDR2 SNEGSKA (reference sequence). The CDR3 consists of 11 residues. CDR3 residues: CSAHRGIGYTF. In nucleotides, the CDR3 is TGTAGTGCTCACAGGGGGATAGGCTACACCTTC.

This rearrangement joins TRBV7-2 to TRBJ2-1; the D is unclear. CDR3 length equals 14 residues. Trimming took off 1 base at V and 4 bases at J, with 8 bases between the two ends. Looked up from germline, CDR1 is SGHTA and CDR2 is FQGNSA. CDR3 in DNA: TGTGCCAGCAGCTTAGAAGGGTTTTACAATGAGCAGTTCTTC. Translating gives CASSLEGFYNEQFF.

This chain connects TRBV7-8 to TRBJ2-7; TRBD1 agrees at 8 bases. Germline CDR1 and CDR2: SGHVS and FQNEAQ. This CDR3 spans 13 amino acids. Trimming cost V 5 bases and J 6 bases; bases outside gene matches: 6. CDR3 sequence: CASSQDRVREQYF. In DNA form, the CDR3 reads TGTGCCAGCAGCCAGGACAGGGTTCGCGAGCAGTACTTC.

CDR3 sequence: CASRPGSSYEQYF. Written as DNA, the CDR3 is TGTGCCAGCAGACCGGGGTCGAGCTACGAGCAGTACTTC. The genes are TRBV6-5 and TRBJ2-7; weak D call: TRBD2 (5 bases). CDR1 is MNHEY and CDR2 is SVGAGI in the germline V gene. The V gene lost 6 bases and the J gene lost 3 bases, with 12 bases spanning the gap. CDR3 size: 13 residues.

This clone was counted between two and nine times. This chain connects TRBV9 to TRBJ1-2; 7 bases are a match to TRBD1. The germline gives CDR1 SGDLS, CDR2 YYNGEE. Germline trimming cut 1 base from V and 4 bases from J; bases unmatched to any gene: 7. The CDR3 contains 15 residues. This CDR3 is CASSVTGAGGYGYTF. CDR3 DNA: TGTGCCAGCAGCGTAACAGGGGCGGGAGGCTATGGCTACACCTTC.

This rearrangement joins TRBV11-2 to TRBJ2-7, with D possibly matching TRBD1 (6 bases). V shed 1 base and J shed 3 bases, with 22 bases lying between them. The CDR3 loop spans 18 amino acids. Germline loops: CDR1 SGHAT, CDR2 FQNNGV. CDR3 sequence (DNA): TGTGCCAGCAGCTTAGCTCGTCCATTTTGGGACAAAAACTACGAGCAGTACTTC. Encoded protein: CASSLARPFWDKNYEQYF.

This chain joins TRBV18 and TRBJ1-3; D uncertain. Germline V gene lookup returns CDR1 KGHSH and CDR2 LQKENI. Trimming cost V 6 bases and J 0 bases, with 12 bases left between them. This CDR3 spans 15 amino acids. The CDR3 DNA follows: TGTGCCAGCTCTCCCGACGGAGGCTCTGGAAACACCATATATTTT. Translation: CASSPDGGSGNTIYF. Drawing the rest from reference TRBV18 and TRBJ1-3, the complete variable domain is NAGVMQNPRHLVRRRGQEARLRCSPMKGHSHVYWYRQLPEEGLKFMVYLQKENIIDESGMPKERFSAEFPKEGPSILRIQQVVRGDSAAYFCASSPDGGSGNTIYFGEGSWLTVV.

The chain has TRBV6-1 and TRBJ2-3; the D is unclear. Trimming left V 10 bases short and J 2 bases short, with 10 bases between. Per germline, CDR1 MNHNS and CDR2 SASEGT. This CDR3 has 12 amino acids. CDR3 residues: CATSYNTDTQYF. DNA of the CDR3: TGTGCCACCTCATATAACACAGATACGCAGTATTTT.

For this clone: The same CDR3 can be traced to other DNA sequences in this sample. The chain couples TRBV18 to TRBJ2-7; D is undetermined. V dropped 6 bases and J dropped 6 bases, with 9 bases sitting between them. The CDR3 runs to 11 residues. From germline, CDR1 is KGHSH and CDR2 LQKENI. Here the CDR3 reads CASSPGPEQYF. As DNA, the CDR3 is TGTGCCAGCTCCCCCGGGCCCGAGCAGTACTTC.

This clone was seen many times. This chain connects TRBV18 to TRBJ2-7; D is undetermined. V was shortened by 6 bases and J by 10 bases, with 22 bases between the two germline ends. The germline CDR1 and CDR2 sequences are KGHSH and LQKENI. This CDR3 spans 14 amino acids. Here the CDR3 reads CASSLSFAQDGQYF. The CDR3 DNA is TGTGCCAGCTCTCTCTCGTTTGCCCAGGACGGCCAGTACTTC.

This clone occurred many times. The chain combines TRBV4-1 with TRBJ1-2; D is undetermined. Per the germline V gene, CDR1 is MGHRA and CDR2 is YSYEKL. Between the trimmed V and J ends, which lost 1 base and 5 bases, there was a span of 20 bases. This CDR3 spans 17 amino acids. The CDR3 DNA reads as TGCGCCAGCAGCCAAGGACCAGTCCTTACTCCCCCTTATGGCTACACCTTC. Translation gives CASSQGPVLTPPYGYTF.

The rearrangement joins TRBV28 to TRBJ2-7; TRBD1 might be the D (6 bases). Per the germline V gene, CDR1 is MDHEN and CDR2 is SYDVKM. This CDR3 region has 13 residues. Trimming left V 5 bases short and J 7 bases short, with 15 bases between. The CDR3 DNA is TGTGCCAGCAGTGGCGGACAGTCCGTTGAGCAGTACTTC. Its translation is CASSGGQSVEQYF.

As DNA, the CDR3 is TGTGCCAGCAGGGCGGGACAGGGTATGGGCAATGAGCAGTTCTTC. Amino acid sequence: CASRAGQGMGNEQFF. The V and J genes are TRBV7-9 and TRBJ2-1; 9 bases line up with TRBD1. CDR1 and CDR2 (germline): SEHNR, FQNEAQ (reference sequence). The CDR3 length is 15 residues. V dropped 6 bases and J dropped 6; count of bases not matched to a gene: 9.

The V call is TRBV19, the J call TRBJ2-7; 8 bases agree with TRBD1. Germline-derived CDR1 and CDR2 are LNHDA and SQIVND (reference sequence). With V trimmed by 5 bases and J by 3 bases, 3 bases remained unmatched. The CDR3 sequence is 13 residues long. The CDR3 protein is CASSFTGGYEQYF. The DNA of the CDR3 is TGTGCCAGTAGTTTCACAGGGGGCTACGAGCAGTACTTC. Drawing the rest from reference TRBV19 and TRBJ2-7, the complete variable domain is DGGITQSPKYLFRKEGQNVTLSCEQNLNHDAMYWYRQDPGQGLRLIYYSQIVNDFQKGDIAEGYSVSREKKESFPLTVTSAQKNPTAFYLCASSFTGGYEQYFGPGTRLTVT.

The rearrangement uses TRBV2 and TRBJ2-5; TRBD2 agrees at 8 bases. The CDR3 is made up of 17 amino acids. V gave up 7 bases and J gave up 0 bases; unmatched junction bases: 13. Germline loops: CDR1 SNHLY, CDR2 FYNNEI. The CDR3 DNA follows: TGTGCCAGCAACCTATTGGGTAGCGGGAATTACCAAGAGACCCAGTACTTC. Encoded protein: CASNLLGSGNYQETQYF.

The chain has TRBV30 and TRBJ2-7; maybe TRBD2 (5 bases). The V end was cut by 3 bases, the J end by 5 bases, with 8 bases between. CDR3 length equals 11 residues. The germline gives CDR1 GTSNPN, CDR2 SVGIG (reference sequence). The CDR3 DNA is TGTGCCTGGAGCGGCGGGCACGAGCAGTACTTC. Residues: CAWSGGHEQYF.

Only one count was recorded for this clone. This chain uses TRBV5-6 with TRBJ1-2; D is uncertain. V was pared by 0 bases and J by 4 bases, with 13 bases between. Germline values: CDR1 SGHDT, CDR2 YYEEEE. CDR3 size: 15 residues. CDR3 loop: CASSLGPPDGYGYTF. DNA of the CDR3: TGTGCCAGCAGCTTGGGGCCCCCGGATGGCTATGGCTACACCTTC.

This clone was seen once. The chain is built from TRBV5-1 and TRBJ2-3; 8 positions match TRBD1. The germline V gene has CDR1 SGHRS and CDR2 YFSETQ. There are 14 residues in the CDR3. With 4 bases clipped from V and 2 bases from J, the junction kept 3 bases outside the gene matches. Here the CDR3 DNA reads TGCGCCAGCAGCGTACAGGGGGTCACAGATACGCAGTATTTT. As protein: CASSVQGVTDTQYF.

The chain is built from TRBV4-3 and TRBJ2-5, with D perhaps matching TRBD1 (5 bases). With 4 bases removed from V and 4 bases from J, the gap between germline ends came to 19 bases. This CDR3 comprises 16 residues. Germline V lookup: CDR1 LGHNA, CDR2 YSLEER. For the CDR3, the DNA is TGCGCCAGCAGCCCTTCGGACAAGAGGAGCACAGAGACCCAGTACTTC. Amino acid sequence: CASSPSDKRSTETQYF.

The genes are TRBV15 and TRBJ1-5; TRBD1 might be the D (6 bases). This CDR3 is 15 amino acids long. V gave up 5 bases and J gave up 7 bases, with 18 bases separating them. Germline CDR1 and CDR2: LNHNV and YYDKDF (reference sequence). Here the CDR3 DNA reads TGTGCCACCAGCCCAGATTTCAGGGGCAGGCAGCCCCAGCATTTT. Encoded protein: CATSPDFRGRQPQHF.

The chain's CDR3 is CASSAQSSGANVLTF. The CDR3 DNA reads TGTGCCAGCTCAGCACAGAGCTCTGGGGCCAACGTCCTGACTTTC. The chain uses TRBV18 and TRBJ2-6, with D uncertain. CDR1 and CDR2 (germline): KGHSH, LQKENI. The V end was cut by 5 bases, the J end by 0 bases, with 8 bases between. The CDR3 loop spans 15 amino acids.

The rearrangement links TRBV6-5 to TRBJ2-3; D perhaps matches TRBD1 (6 bases). Trimming left V 2 bases short and J 1 base short, with 7 bases between. CDR3 size: 14 residues. Germline V gene lookup returns CDR1 MNHEY and CDR2 SVGAGI. The chain's CDR3 is CASSYNRGTDTQYF. The DNA of the CDR3 is TGTGCCAGCAGTTACAACAGGGGCACAGATACGCAGTATTTT.

The J gene is TRBJ2-3, the V gene TRBV7-2, with 12 bases fitting TRBD2. Trimming at V came to 2 bases and at J to 2 bases, leaving 5 bases not matched to a gene. The CDR3 runs 17 residues. Germline assignment: CDR1 SGHTA and CDR2 FQGNSA. The CDR3, as DNA: TGTGCCAGCAGCTTACTGGGACTAGCGGGTACCACAGATACGCAGTATTTT. It yields the protein CASSLLGLAGTTDTQYF.

V usage is TRBV29-1 and J usage is TRBJ1-3; TRBD1 matches 7 bases. V gave up 4 bases and J gave up 1 base; unmatched junction bases: 1. CDR3 length equals 13 residues. Germline V gene data show CDR1 as SQVTM and CDR2 as ANQGSEA. CDR3 nucleotides: TGCAGCGTTGCAGGGGGATCTGGAAACACCATATATTTT. Its translation: CSVAGGSGNTIYF.

This chain joins TRBV5-4 and TRBJ2-5, with 14 positions matching TRBD2. CDR1 SGHNT and CDR2 YYREEE come from the germline V gene (reference sequence). The CDR3 is 16 residues long. Losses at the gene ends were 0 bases for V and 5 bases for J; bases not matched to a gene: 3. In DNA, the CDR3 is TGTGCCAGCAGCTTGGGACTAGCGGGAGGGACGGAGACCCAGTACTTC. Translating gives CASSLGLAGGTETQYF.

The J gene is TRBJ1-1, the V gene TRBV6-5; D gene ambiguous. V was clipped by 6 bases and J by 1 base, with 6 bases between them. CDR1 and CDR2 (germline): MNHEY, SVGAGI. The CDR3 sequence is 12 residues long. DNA of the CDR3: TGTGCCAGCAGATACCAGAACACTGAAGCTTTCTTT. Translated, it gives CASRYQNTEAFF.